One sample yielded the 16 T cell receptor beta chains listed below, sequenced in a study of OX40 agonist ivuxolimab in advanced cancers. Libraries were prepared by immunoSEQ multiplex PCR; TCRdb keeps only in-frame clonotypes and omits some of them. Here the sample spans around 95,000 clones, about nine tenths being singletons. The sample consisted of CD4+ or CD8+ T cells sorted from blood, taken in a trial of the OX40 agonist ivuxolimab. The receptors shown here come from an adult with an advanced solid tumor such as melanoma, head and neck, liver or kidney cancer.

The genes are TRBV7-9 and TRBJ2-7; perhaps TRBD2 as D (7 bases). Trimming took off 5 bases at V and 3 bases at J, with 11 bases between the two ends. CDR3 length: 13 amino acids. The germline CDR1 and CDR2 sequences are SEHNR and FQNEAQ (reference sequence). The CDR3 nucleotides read TGTGCCAGCAGCCGAGGGGGGGTCTACGAGCAGTACTTC. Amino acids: CASSRGGVYEQYF.

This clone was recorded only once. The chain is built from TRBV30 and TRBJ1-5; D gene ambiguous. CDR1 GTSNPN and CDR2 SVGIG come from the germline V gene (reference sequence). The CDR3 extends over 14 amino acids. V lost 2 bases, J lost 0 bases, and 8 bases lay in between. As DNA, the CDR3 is TGTGCCTGGAGTCGAACAAATAGCAATCAGCCCCAGCATTTT. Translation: CAWSRTNSNQPQHF.

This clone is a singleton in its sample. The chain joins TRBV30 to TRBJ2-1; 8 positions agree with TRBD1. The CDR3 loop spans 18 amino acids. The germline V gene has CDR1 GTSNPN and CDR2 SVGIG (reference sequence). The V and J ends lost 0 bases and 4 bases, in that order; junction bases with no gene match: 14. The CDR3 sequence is CAWSVLRWGQAGYNEQFF. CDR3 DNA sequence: TGTGCCTGGAGTGTATTGCGGTGGGGACAGGCGGGTTACAATGAGCAGTTCTTC.

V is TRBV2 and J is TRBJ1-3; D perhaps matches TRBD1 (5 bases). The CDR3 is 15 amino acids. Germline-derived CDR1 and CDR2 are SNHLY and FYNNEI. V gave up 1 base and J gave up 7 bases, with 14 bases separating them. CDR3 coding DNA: TGTGCCAGCAGTGAAGAAGGTGCAGGGTTCAACACCATATATTTT. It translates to CASSEEGAGFNTIYF.

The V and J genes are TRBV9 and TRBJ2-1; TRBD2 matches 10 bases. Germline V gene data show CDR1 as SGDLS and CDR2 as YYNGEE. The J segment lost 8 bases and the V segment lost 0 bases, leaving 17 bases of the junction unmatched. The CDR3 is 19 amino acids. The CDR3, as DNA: TGTGCCAGCAGCGTAGTACAGCGGGAGGGCCTGGGGGTAGGCCATGAGCAGTTCTTC. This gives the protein CASSVVQREGLGVGHEQFF.

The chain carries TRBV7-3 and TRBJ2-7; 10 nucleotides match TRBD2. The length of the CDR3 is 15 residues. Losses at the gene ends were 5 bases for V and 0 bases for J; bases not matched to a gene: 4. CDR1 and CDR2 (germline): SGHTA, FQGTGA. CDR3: CASSILAGLSYEQYF. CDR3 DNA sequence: TGTGCCAGCAGCATACTAGCGGGACTCTCCTACGAGCAGTACTTC.

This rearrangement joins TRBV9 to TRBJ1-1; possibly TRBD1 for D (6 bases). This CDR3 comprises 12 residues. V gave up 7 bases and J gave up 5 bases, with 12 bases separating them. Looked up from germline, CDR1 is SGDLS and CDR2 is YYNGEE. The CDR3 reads CASGGARTEAFF. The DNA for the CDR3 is TGTGCCAGCGGGGGCGCAAGGACTGAAGCTTTCTTT.

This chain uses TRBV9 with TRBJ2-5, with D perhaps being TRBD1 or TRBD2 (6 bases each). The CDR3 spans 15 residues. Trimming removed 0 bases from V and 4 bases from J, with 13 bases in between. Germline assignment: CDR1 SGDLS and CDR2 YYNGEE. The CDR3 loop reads CASSVGEGGRETQYF. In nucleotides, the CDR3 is TGTGCCAGCAGCGTAGGGGAAGGGGGGAGAGAGACCCAGTACTTC.

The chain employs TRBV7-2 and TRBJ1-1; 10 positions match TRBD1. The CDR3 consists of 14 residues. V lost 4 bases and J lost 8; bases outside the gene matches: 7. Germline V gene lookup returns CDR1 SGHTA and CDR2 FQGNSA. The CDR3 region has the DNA TGTGCCAGCAGCTCGGACAGGGGGTACGGGGAAGCTTTCTTT. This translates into CASSSDRGYGEAFF.

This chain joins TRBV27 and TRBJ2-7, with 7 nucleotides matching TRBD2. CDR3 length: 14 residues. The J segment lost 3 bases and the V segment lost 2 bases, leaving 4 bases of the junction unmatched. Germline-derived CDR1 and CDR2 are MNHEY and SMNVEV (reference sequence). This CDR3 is CASSLREASYEQYF. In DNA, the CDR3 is TGTGCCAGCAGTTTACGGGAGGCTAGCTACGAGCAGTACTTC.

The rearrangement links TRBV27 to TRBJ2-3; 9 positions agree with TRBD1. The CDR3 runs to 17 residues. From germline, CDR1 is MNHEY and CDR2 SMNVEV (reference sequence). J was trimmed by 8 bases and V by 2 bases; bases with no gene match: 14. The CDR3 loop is CASSLVAGTGPSGTQYF. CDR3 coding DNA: TGTGCCAGCAGTTTAGTCGCCGGGACAGGGCCTTCAGGTACGCAGTATTTT.

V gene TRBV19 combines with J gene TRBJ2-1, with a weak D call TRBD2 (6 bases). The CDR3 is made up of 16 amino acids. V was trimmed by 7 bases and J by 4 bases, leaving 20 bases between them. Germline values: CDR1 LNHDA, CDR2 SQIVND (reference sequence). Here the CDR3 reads CASTPQGGGPYNEQFF. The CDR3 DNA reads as TGTGCCAGTACCCCCCAGGGAGGCGGGCCATACAATGAGCAGTTCTTC.

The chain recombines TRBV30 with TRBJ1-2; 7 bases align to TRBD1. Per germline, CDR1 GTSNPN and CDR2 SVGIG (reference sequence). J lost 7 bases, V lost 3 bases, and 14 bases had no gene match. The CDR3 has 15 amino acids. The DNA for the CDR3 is TGTGCCTGGAGACCGCTGGAAGGGGGCGCGTTTGGCTACACCTTC. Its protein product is CAWRPLEGGAFGYTF.

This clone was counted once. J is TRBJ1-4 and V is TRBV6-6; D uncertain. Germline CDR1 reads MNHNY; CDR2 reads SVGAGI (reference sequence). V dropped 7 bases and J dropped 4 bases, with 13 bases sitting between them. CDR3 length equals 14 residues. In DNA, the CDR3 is TGTGCCAGCAAAATCGGGCAGAGTAATGAAAAACTGTTTTTT. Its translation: CASKIGQSNEKLFF.

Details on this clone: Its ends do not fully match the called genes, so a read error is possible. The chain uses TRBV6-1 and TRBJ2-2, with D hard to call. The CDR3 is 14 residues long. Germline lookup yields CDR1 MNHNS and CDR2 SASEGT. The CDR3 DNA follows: TGTGCCAGCAGTGCCCTAAAGAACTCCGGGGAGCTGTTTTTT. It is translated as CASSALKNSGELFF.

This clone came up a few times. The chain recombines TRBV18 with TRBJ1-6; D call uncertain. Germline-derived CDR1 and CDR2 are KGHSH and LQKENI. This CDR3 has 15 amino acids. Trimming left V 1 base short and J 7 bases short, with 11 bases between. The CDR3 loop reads CASSPLEGGNSPLHF. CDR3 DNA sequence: TGTGCCAGCTCACCACTCGAGGGTGGGAATTCACCCCTCCACTTT. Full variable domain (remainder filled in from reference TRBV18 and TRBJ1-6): NAGVMQNPRHLVRRRGQEARLRCSPMKGHSHVYWYRQLPEEGLKFMVYLQKENIIDESGMPKERFSAEFPKEGPSILRIQQVVRGDSAAYFCASSPLEGGNSPLHFGNGTRLTVT.